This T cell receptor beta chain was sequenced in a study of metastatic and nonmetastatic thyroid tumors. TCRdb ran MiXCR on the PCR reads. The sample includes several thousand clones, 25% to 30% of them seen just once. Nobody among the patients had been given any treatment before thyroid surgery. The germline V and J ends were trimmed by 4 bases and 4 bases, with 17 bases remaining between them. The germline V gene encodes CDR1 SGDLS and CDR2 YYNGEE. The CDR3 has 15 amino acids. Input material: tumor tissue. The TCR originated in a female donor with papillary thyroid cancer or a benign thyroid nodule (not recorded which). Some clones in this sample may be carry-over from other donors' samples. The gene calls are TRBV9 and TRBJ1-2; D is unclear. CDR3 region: CASSPHTGEGYGYTF. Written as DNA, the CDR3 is TGTGCCAGCAGCCCCCATACGGGAGAGGGCTATGGCTACACCTTC. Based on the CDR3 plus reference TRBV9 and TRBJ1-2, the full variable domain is DSGVTQTPKHLITATGQRVTLRCSPRSGDLSVYWYQQSLDQGLQFLIQYYNGEERAKGNILERFSAQQFPDLHSELNLSSLELGDSALYFCASSPHTGEGYGYTFGSGTRLTVV.